Given below is one T cell receptor (beta chain) in context. The data belong to a study of blood T cell repertoires in COVID-19. Study-level information: COVID-19 samples collected from the United States, Italy and Spain covered acute and convalescent phases. T cells, B-cell-depleted T cells, or PBMCs provided the cDNA or gDNA that served as material.

The CDR3 runs to 12 residues. V lost 6 bases and J 6 bases, leaving 6 bases between the germline ends. Original processing methods: Reference gene primer amplification gave nucleated cell count estimates. Using immunoSEQ multiplex PCR, the repertoire was profiled, and TCRdb retains in-frame clones only, with some absent. V, J and clone size were drawn from that table, and D and trimming were deduced from the DNA. This sample has 310,000 or so clones, with around 92% found just once. The chain has TRBV12-3 or TRBV12-4 and TRBJ2-6; the D is unclear. This receptor was obtained from a man aged 18-30 years who had recovered from COVID-19. What was sequenced was peripheral blood. CDR3 amino acids: CASSSSANVLTF. CDR3 coding DNA: TGTGCCAGCAGCTCCTCGGCCAACGTCCTGACTTTC.